This TCR beta chain was sequenced for a study of blood T cell repertoires in COVID-19. Turning to the study itself: Sources were T cells, B-cell-depleted T cells, or PBMCs; the material itself was cDNA or gDNA.

This CDR3 is built from 16 residues. V lost 8 bases to trimming and J lost 0 bases; unmatched junction nucleotides: 6. Germline lookup yields CDR1 MGHRA and CDR2 YSYEKL. Original data processing: Estimation of nucleated cell counts relied on the amplification of reference gene primers. Assay: immunoSEQ multiplex PCR; the TCRdb copy retains only in-frame clones and omits some. V and J calls and clone size are as listed in that table; D and trimming were resolved from the DNA. Among tens of thousands of clones, 75% to 90% were seen once, and the ten largest hold roughly 15%. This clone was seen a handful of times.

The sample comprised peripheral blood. The chain employs TRBV4-1 and TRBJ1-6, with TRBD1 identical over 8 bases. This TCR was sampled from a woman at least 80 years old with active or convalescent COVID-19. The chain's CDR3 is CASRTGPSSYNSPLHF. The CDR3 DNA follows: TGCGCCAGCCGGACAGGGCCGAGCTCCTATAATTCACCCCTCCACTTT.